Below, 22 T cell receptor beta chains from the same sample are listed, as sequenced in a study of lymphopenia after photon versus proton radiotherapy. Sequencing was performed with immunoSEQ multiplex PCR; in TCRdb, only in-frame clones are kept and a portion is missing. Of some 30,000 clones in the sample, under 90% were seen once. The source was peripheral blood, collected from a patient treated with photon-based radiotherapy. The receptors derive from a woman aged 45-59 years with pancreatic cancer.

On this clone itself: A read error may account for a junction end that differs from germline. The rearrangement joins TRBV5-1 to TRBJ2-2; TRBD2 matches 7 bases. Per germline, CDR1 SGHRS and CDR2 YFSETQ. The CDR3 consists of 16 residues. CDR3 sequence: CASSLAASGPTGELLF. DNA for the CDR3: TGCGCCAGCAGCTTGGCAGCTAGCGGACCCACCGGGGAGCTGCTTTTT.

The rearrangement joins TRBV4-3 to TRBJ1-4; TRBD1 agrees at 7 bases. The CDR3 contains 15 residues. Germline trimming cut 4 bases from V and 7 bases from J; bases unmatched to any gene: 9. The germline V gene encodes CDR1 LGHNA and CDR2 YSLEER. The CDR3 DNA follows: TGCGCCAGCAGCCGAAAACAGGGGTTCGTTGAAAAACTGTTTTTT. Encoded protein: CASSRKQGFVEKLFF.

The rearrangement uses TRBV2 and TRBJ1-6; possibly TRBD1 for D (6 bases). The CDR3 is 15 amino acids. Trimming stripped 4 bases from V and 3 bases from J, with 10 bases between. Germline CDR1 SNHLY, CDR2 FYNNEI. CDR3 residues: CASSGGRNYNSPLHF. The CDR3 coding sequence is TGTGCCAGCAGTGGGGGGCGGAACTATAATTCACCCCTCCACTTT.

The V gene is TRBV19, the J gene TRBJ2-1; tentatively, D is TRBD1 (5 bases). The ends were cut back, 3 bases at V and 4 bases at J, with 13 bases in the middle. Looked up from germline, CDR1 is LNHDA and CDR2 is SQIVND (reference sequence). CDR3 size: 15 residues. For the CDR3, the DNA is TGTGCCAGTAGTATTATGGGTTGGACATACAATGAGCAGTTCTTC. It yields the protein CASSIMGWTYNEQFF. The full variable domain, completed using reference TRBV19 and TRBJ2-1, is DGGITQSPKYLFRKEGQNVTLSCEQNLNHDAMYWYRQDPGQGLRLIYYSQIVNDFQKGDIAEGYSVSREKKESFPLTVTSAQKNPTAFYLCASSIMGWTYNEQFFGPGTRLTVL.

The rearrangement links TRBV2 to TRBJ2-3; no reliable D call. The CDR3 totals 16 residues. V gave up 1 base and J gave up 2 bases, with 13 bases separating them. Germline loops: CDR1 SNHLY, CDR2 FYNNEI. The CDR3 DNA reads as TGTGCCAGCAGTGAAGTGGGCAGCGTGATCACAGATACGCAGTATTTT. Translation: CASSEVGSVITDTQYF.

This sequence joins TRBV4-1 and TRBJ1-5, with TRBD1 matching over 9 bases. Germline assignment: CDR1 MGHRA and CDR2 YSYEKL. The length of the CDR3 is 16 residues. V trimming: 1 base; J trimming: 3 bases; junction bases outside the gene matches: 4. The CDR3 is CASSQGTGVDNQPQHF. The DNA for the CDR3 is TGCGCCAGCAGCCAAGGGACAGGGGTAGACAATCAGCCCCAGCATTTT.

This clone is a singleton in its sample. The V and J genes are TRBV18 and TRBJ2-7, with D perhaps TRBD1 (5 bases). This CDR3 contains 13 residues. V dropped 5 bases and J dropped 3 bases, with 11 bases sitting between them. The germline gives CDR1 KGHSH, CDR2 LQKENI. The CDR3 nucleotides are TGTGCCAGCTCAGGGGCCTTCAACTACGAGCAGTACTTC. Its translation is CASSGAFNYEQYF.

This clone was detected a few times. The J gene is TRBJ1-1, the V gene TRBV7-2; D call uncertain. With 2 bases removed from V and 0 bases from J, the gap between germline ends came to 10 bases. The CDR3 has 15 amino acids. The germline V gene has CDR1 SGHTA and CDR2 FQGNSA. In nucleotides, the CDR3 is TGTGCCAGCAGCTTAAGTCCAGCCATGAACACTGAAGCTTTCTTT. It yields the protein CASSLSPAMNTEAFF.

This rearrangement joins TRBV11-3 to TRBJ2-2, with unresolved D. Looked up from germline, CDR1 is SGHNT and CDR2 is YENEEA. V lost 1 base and J 2 bases, leaving 8 bases between the germline ends. This CDR3 comprises 15 residues. The CDR3 loop reads CASSLAGSNTGELFF. CDR3 nucleotides: TGTGCCAGCAGCTTAGCGGGCAGCAACACCGGGGAGCTGTTTTTT.

This clone has just one count. The rearrangement joins TRBV7-3 to TRBJ2-2; 8 positions match TRBD2. With 5 bases clipped from V and 4 bases from J, the junction kept 6 bases outside the gene matches. Germline lookup yields CDR1 SGHTA and CDR2 FQGTGA. The CDR3 covers 15 residues. The CDR3 DNA is TGTGCCAGCAGCCCGACTAGCGCTCCCACCGGGGAGCTGTTTTTT. Its translation is CASSPTSAPTGELFF. Full variable domain (rest looked up from reference TRBV7-3 and TRBJ2-2): GAGVSQTPSNKVTEKGKYVELRCDPISGHTALYWYRQSLGQGPEFLIYFQGTGAADDSGLPNDRFFAVRPEGSVSTLKIQRTERGDSAVYLCASSPTSAPTGELFFGEGSRLTVL.

The table lists this clone with a count of one. The J gene is TRBJ2-7, the V gene TRBV13; 8 positions match TRBD1. CDR1 and CDR2 from the germline V gene are PRHDT and FYEKMQ (reference sequence). The J segment lost 0 bases and the V segment lost 5 bases, leaving 12 bases of the junction unmatched. The CDR3 spans 17 residues. The CDR3 coding sequence is TGTGCCAGCAGCCCTGAAGGACAGGGTTATAGCTCCTACGAGCAGTACTTC. Translating gives CASSPEGQGYSSYEQYF.

The chain employs TRBV30 and TRBJ2-3, with TRBD2 identical over 12 bases. CDR1 GTSNPN and CDR2 SVGIG come from the germline V gene (reference sequence). CDR3 length: 20 amino acids. Trimming took 1 base from V and 3 from J; bases not matched to a gene: 17. The CDR3 DNA is TGTGCCTGGAGTGCCCCACCGCCTAGTTGGACTAGCGGGATGACAGATACGCAGTATTTT. This sequence encodes CAWSAPPPSWTSGMTDTQYF. The variable domain in full, completed from reference TRBV30 and TRBJ2-3, reads SQTIHQWPATLVQPVGSPLSLECTVEGTSNPNLYWYRQAAGRGLQLLFYSVGIGQISSEVPQNLSASRPQDRQFILSSKKLLLSDSGFYLCAWSAPPPSWTSGMTDTQYFGPGTRLTVL.

V and J are TRBV19 and TRBJ1-2; D is unresolved. This CDR3 contains 14 residues. From germline, CDR1 is LNHDA and CDR2 SQIVND (reference sequence). V was trimmed by 0 bases and J by 8 bases, leaving 13 bases between them. The CDR3, as DNA: TGTGCCAGTAGTATAGATCGGGCCGGCTTCGGCTACACCTTC. It translates to CASSIDRAGFGYTF.

The chain links TRBV18 to TRBJ1-1; unclear D gene. From germline, CDR1 is KGHSH and CDR2 LQKENI. V was trimmed by 2 bases and J by 2 bases, leaving 15 bases between them. The CDR3 has 16 amino acids. CDR3 residues: CASSPIGRLDNTEAFF. CDR3 bases: TGTGCCAGCTCACCAATTGGCCGCCTTGATAACACTGAAGCTTTCTTT.

V usage is TRBV5-5 and J usage is TRBJ1-4; no firm D call. Looked up from germline, CDR1 is SGHKS and CDR2 is YYEKEE (reference sequence). V lost 3 bases and J lost 0, with 12 bases in between. The CDR3 loop spans 16 amino acids. The CDR3 coding sequence is TGTGCCAGCAGCTCTTTGGTGGAGACAACTAATGAAAAACTGTTTTTT. Amino acids: CASSSLVETTNEKLFF.

This chain joins TRBV29-1 and TRBJ1-1; the D gene is possibly TRBD1 (6 bases). The CDR3 has 13 residues. The V end lost 6 bases, the J end lost 0 bases, and 11 bases lay between the germline ends. Germline lookup yields CDR1 SQVTM and CDR2 ANQGSEA. CDR3 protein: CSVPGDMNTEAFF. Written as DNA, the CDR3 is TGCAGCGTCCCAGGGGATATGAACACTGAAGCTTTCTTT. Full variable domain (remainder filled in from reference TRBV29-1 and TRBJ1-1): SAVISQKPSRDICQRGTSLTIQCQVDSQVTMMFWYRQQPGQSLTLIATANQGSEATYESGFVIDKFPISRPNLTFSTLTVSNMSPEDSSIYLCSVPGDMNTEAFFGQGTRLTVV.

The genes are TRBV19 and TRBJ2-7, with D perhaps being TRBD1 or TRBD2 (5 bases each). CDR1 is LNHDA, CDR2 SQIVND, per germline (reference sequence). Deletions cut 1 base from V and 6 bases from J, with 10 bases between. The CDR3 runs to 13 residues. CDR3 bases: TGTGCCAGTAGTATAGTAGCAGGGAGCGAGCAGTACTTC. Residues: CASSIVAGSEQYF.

V usage is TRBV9 and J usage is TRBJ1-3, with D unresolved. Germline V gene lookup returns CDR1 SGDLS and CDR2 YYNGEE. The V and J ends lost 0 bases and 4 bases respectively, with 2 bases between them. The CDR3 spans 12 residues. This CDR3 is CASSVGGNTIYF. The CDR3 DNA is TGTGCCAGCAGCGTAGGCGGAAACACCATATATTTT.

The V gene is TRBV5-1, the J gene TRBJ2-7, with D unclear. Germline V gene data show CDR1 as SGHRS and CDR2 as YFSETQ. The CDR3 contains 14 residues. Trimming removed 3 bases from V and 3 bases from J, with 13 bases in between. This CDR3 is CASSSDVSSYEQYF. The CDR3 coding sequence is TGCGCCAGCAGCTCGGACGTATCCAGCTACGAGCAGTACTTC.

CDR3 sequence: CASSTAWNTEAFF. The DNA of the CDR3 is TGTGCCAGCAGCACCGCCTGGAACACTGAAGCTTTCTTT. The chain employs TRBV11-2 and TRBJ1-1; D remains ambiguous. Germline V gene sequence: CDR1 SGHAT, CDR2 FQNNGV. Trimming took off 5 bases at V and 1 base at J, with 8 bases between the two ends. The CDR3 runs 13 residues.

This chain links TRBV4-1 with TRBJ1-2; D gene uncertain. V lost 0 bases and J 4 bases, leaving 9 bases between the germline ends. CDR1 is MGHRA, CDR2 YSYEKL, per germline. This CDR3 comprises 14 residues. In nucleotides, the CDR3 is TGCGCCAGCAGCCAAGATAACTCAGTCTATGGCTACACCTTC. This gives the protein CASSQDNSVYGYTF.

The V call is TRBV28, the J call TRBJ2-1, with 9 bases identical to TRBD1. Trimming took 3 bases from V and 8 from J; bases not matched to a gene: 8. The germline gives CDR1 MDHEN, CDR2 SYDVKM. This CDR3 contains 15 residues. The CDR3 reads CASSLSGTGFDEQFF. CDR3 in DNA: TGTGCCAGCAGTTTGTCCGGGACAGGGTTTGATGAGCAGTTCTTC.